This T cell receptor beta chain was sequenced during a study of blood T cell repertoires in COVID-19. For the study at large: Sites in the United States, Italy and Spain provided acute and convalescent COVID-19 samples. Sources were T cells, B-cell-depleted T cells, or PBMCs; the material itself was cDNA or gDNA.

Repertoires were generated with immunoSEQ multiplex PCR, while TCRdb's copy carries only in-frame clones and drops some. The sample includes hundreds of thousands of clones, about 92% of them seen just once. Participants' own reports of clinical history determined their cohort assignment. Donors of Cohort 3 who recovered were those that had two negative PCRs, clearance, or symptom resolution. The CDR3 is 13 residues long. Trimming cost V 3 bases and J 7 bases; bases outside gene matches: 6. From germline, CDR1 is DFQATT and CDR2 SNEGSKA (reference sequence). V gene TRBV20-1 combines with J gene TRBJ1-2; 9 positions match TRBD1. This receptor was identified in a man between 60 and 75 years old who had recovered from COVID-19. The sequencing sample was made of PBMCs or T cells enriched from blood (not recorded which). CDR3 coding DNA: TGCAGTGCTAGTACACAGGGGGCGGGTGGCTACACCTTC. Its protein is CSASTQGAGGYTF.